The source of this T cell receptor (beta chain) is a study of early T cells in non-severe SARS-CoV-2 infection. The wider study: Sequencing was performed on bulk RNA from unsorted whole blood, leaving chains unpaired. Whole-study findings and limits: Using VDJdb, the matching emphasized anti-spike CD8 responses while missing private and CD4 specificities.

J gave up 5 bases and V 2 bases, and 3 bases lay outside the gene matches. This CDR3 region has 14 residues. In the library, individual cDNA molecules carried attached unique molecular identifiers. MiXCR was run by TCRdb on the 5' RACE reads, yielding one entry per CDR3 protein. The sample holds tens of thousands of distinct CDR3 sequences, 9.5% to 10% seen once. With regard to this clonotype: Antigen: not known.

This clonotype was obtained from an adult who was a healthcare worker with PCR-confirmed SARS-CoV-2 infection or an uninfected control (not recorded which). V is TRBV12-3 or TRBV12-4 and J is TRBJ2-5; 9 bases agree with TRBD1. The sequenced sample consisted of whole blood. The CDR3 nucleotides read TGTGCCAGCAGTTTAACAGGGGGCGGTGAGACCCAGTACTTC. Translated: CASSLTGGGETQYF.